This T cell receptor (beta chain) was observed in a study of blood T cell repertoires in COVID-19. Turning to the study itself: T cells, B-cell-depleted T cells, or PBMCs provided the cDNA or gDNA that served as material.

Two negative PCRs, clearance, or symptom resolution were required of recovered Cohort 3 donors. Method: immunoSEQ multiplex PCR; TCRdb's copy keeps in-frame clones and lacks some. The sample has fewer than 400,000 clones; roughly 91% are singletons. Germline V gene sequence: CDR1 SGHRS, CDR2 YFSETQ. J gave up 8 bases and V 1 base, and 1 base lay outside the gene matches. This CDR3 has 13 residues. The material sequenced was PBMCs or T cells enriched from blood (not recorded which). The source is a woman aged 30 to 39 who had recovered from COVID-19. The chain is built from TRBV5-1 and TRBJ1-4, with TRBD1 matching 8 bases. The CDR3 protein is CASSLRDREKLFF. The CDR3 coding sequence is TGCGCCAGCAGCTTGAGGGACAGGGAAAAACTGTTTTTT.